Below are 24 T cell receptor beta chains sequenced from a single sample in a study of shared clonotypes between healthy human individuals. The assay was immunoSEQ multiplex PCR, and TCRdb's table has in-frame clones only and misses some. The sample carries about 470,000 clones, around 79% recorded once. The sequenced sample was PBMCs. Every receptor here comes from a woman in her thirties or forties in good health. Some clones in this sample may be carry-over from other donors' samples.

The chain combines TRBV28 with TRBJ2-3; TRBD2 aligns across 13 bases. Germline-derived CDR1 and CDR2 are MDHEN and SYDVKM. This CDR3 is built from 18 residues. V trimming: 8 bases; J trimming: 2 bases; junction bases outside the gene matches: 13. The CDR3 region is CASGLLTSGRTNTDTQYF. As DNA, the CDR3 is TGTGCCAGCGGTCTCCTGACTAGCGGGAGGACGAACACAGATACGCAGTATTTT.

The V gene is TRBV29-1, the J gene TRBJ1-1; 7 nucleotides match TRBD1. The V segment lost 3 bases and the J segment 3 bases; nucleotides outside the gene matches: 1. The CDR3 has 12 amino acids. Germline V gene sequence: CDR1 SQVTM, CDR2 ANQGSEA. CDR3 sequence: CSVDQGDTEAFF. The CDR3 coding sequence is TGCAGCGTTGACCAGGGGGACACTGAAGCTTTCTTT.

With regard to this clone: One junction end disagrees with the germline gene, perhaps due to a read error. The CDR3 here is CASSESAGVNEQFF. The CDR3 DNA follows: TGTGCTAGCAGCGAATCAGCGGGAGTAAATGAGCAGTTCTTC. V gene TRBV7-7 combines with J gene TRBJ2-1, with TRBD2 matching 8 bases. In germline, CDR1 is SSHAT, CDR2 FNYEAQ (reference sequence). The CDR3 consists of 14 residues.

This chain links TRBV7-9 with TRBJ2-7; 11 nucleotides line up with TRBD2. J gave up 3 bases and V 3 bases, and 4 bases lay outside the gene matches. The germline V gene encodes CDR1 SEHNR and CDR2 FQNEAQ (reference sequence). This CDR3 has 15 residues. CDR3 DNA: TGTGCCAGCAGCTTCTTTACTAGCGGGAGCTACGAGCAGTACTTC. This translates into CASSFFTSGSYEQYF. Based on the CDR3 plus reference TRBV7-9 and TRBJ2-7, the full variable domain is DTGVSQNPRHKITKRGQNVTFRCDPISEHNRLYWYRQTLGQGPEFLTYFQNEAQLEKSRLLSDRFSAERPKGSFSTLEIQRTEQGDSAMYLCASSFFTSGSYEQYFGPGTRLTVT.

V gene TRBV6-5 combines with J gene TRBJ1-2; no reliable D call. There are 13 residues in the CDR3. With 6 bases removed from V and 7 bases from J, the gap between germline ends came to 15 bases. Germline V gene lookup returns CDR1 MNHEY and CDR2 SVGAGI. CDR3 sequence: CASSLQRRGGYTF. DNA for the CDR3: TGTGCCAGCAGCCTACAGAGACGGGGTGGCTACACCTTC.

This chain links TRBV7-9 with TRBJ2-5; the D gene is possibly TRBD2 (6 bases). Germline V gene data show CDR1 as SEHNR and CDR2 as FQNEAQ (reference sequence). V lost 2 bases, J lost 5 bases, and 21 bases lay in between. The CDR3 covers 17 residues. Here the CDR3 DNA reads TGTGCCAGCAGCTTAAGTGTGGTAGCGGCGGGGTGGGAGACCCAGTACTTC. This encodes CASSLSVVAAGWETQYF.

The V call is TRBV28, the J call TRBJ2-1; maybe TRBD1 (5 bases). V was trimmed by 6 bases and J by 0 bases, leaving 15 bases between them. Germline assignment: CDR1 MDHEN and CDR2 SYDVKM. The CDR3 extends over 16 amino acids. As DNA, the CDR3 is TGTGCCAGCAGAACACACAGGAGTAGCTCCTACAATGAGCAGTTCTTC. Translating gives CASRTHRSSSYNEQFF.

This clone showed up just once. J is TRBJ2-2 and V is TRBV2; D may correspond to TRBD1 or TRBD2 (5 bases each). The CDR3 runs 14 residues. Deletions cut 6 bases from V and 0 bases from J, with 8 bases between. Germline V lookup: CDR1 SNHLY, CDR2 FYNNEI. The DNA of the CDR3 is TGTGCCAGCAGGGGGACCTCGAACACCGGGGAGCTGTTTTTT. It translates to CASRGTSNTGELFF.

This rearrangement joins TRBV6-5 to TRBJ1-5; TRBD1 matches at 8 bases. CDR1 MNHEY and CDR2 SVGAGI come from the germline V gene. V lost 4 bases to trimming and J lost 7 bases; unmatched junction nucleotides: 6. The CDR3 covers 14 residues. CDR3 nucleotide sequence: TGTGCCAGCAGTTCGCAGGGGGCAGGGCAGCCCCAGCATTTT. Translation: CASSSQGAGQPQHF.

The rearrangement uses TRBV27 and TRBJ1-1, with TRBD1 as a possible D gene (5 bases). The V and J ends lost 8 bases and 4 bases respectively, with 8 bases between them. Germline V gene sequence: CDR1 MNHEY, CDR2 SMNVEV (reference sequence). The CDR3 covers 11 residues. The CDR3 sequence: CASGGFTEAFF. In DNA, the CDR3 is TGTGCCAGCGGGGGATTCACTGAAGCTTTCTTT.

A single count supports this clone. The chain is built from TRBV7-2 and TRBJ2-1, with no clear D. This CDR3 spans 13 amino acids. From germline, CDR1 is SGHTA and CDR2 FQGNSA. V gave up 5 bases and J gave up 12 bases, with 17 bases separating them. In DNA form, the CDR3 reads TGTGCCAGCAGCCTAGAGGAAGGAACGGGGCAGTTCTTC. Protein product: CASSLEEGTGQFF.

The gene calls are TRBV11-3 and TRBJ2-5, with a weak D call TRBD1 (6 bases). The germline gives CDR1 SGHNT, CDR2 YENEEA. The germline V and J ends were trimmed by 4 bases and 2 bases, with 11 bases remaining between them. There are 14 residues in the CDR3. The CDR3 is CASSSRTAQETQYF. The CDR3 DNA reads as TGTGCCAGCAGCTCCAGGACAGCGCAAGAGACCCAGTACTTC.

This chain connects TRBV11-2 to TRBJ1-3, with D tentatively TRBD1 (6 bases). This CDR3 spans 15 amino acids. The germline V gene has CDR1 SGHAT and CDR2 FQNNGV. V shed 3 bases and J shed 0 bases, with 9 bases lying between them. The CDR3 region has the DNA TGTGCCAGCAGCTTGACAGGTCGCTCTGGAAACACCATATATTTT. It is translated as CASSLTGRSGNTIYF.

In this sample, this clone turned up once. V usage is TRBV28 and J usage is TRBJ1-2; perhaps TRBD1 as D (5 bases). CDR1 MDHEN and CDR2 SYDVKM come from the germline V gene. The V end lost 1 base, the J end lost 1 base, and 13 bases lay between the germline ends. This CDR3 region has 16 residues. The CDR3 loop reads CASSLFGGGVNYGYTF. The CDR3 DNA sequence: TGTGCCAGCAGTTTATTCGGTGGAGGGGTTAACTATGGCTACACCTTC.

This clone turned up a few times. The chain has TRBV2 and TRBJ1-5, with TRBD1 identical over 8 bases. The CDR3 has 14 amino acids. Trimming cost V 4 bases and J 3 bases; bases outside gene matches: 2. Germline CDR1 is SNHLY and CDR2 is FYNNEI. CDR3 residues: CASSAGGPNQPQHF. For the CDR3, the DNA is TGTGCCAGCAGTGCAGGGGGCCCCAATCAGCCCCAGCATTTT.

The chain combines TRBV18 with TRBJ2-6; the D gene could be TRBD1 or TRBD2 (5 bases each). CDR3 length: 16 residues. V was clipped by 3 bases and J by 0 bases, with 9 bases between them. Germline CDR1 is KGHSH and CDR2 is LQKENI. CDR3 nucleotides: TGTGCCAGCTCACCGTACGGGGCCTCTGGGGCCAACGTCCTGACTTTC. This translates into CASSPYGASGANVLTF.

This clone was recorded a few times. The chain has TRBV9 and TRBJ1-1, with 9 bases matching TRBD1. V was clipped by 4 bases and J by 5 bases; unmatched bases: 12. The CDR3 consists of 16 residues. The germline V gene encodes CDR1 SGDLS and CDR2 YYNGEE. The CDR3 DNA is TGTGCCAGCAGCCAAGGAGCGGACAGGGGAGGAACTGAAGCTTTCTTT. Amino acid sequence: CASSQGADRGGTEAFF.

CDR3 coding DNA: TGTGCCAGCAACCGTTTTCGTCCTAGCGGGTGGGGGGACTTGATGTACTTC. This codes for CASNRFRPSGWGDLMYF. The V gene is TRBV6-4, the J gene TRBJ2-4; 8 bases are shared with TRBD2. Trimming at V came to 7 bases and at J to 15 bases, leaving 26 bases not matched to a gene. The germline V gene has CDR1 MRHNA and CDR2 SNTAGT. The CDR3 is 17 residues long.

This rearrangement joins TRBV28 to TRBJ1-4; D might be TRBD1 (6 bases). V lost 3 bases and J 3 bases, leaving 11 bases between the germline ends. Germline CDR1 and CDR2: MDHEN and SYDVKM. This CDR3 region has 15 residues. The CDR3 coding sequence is TGTGCCAGCAGTTTGGGGGGGGCGTCTAATGAAAAACTGTTTTTT. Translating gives CASSLGGASNEKLFF.

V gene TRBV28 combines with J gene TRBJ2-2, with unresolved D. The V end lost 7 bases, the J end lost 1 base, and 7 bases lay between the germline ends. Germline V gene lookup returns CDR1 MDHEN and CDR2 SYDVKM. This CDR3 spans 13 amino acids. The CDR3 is CASTDQNTGELFF. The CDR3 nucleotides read TGTGCCAGCACTGACCAGAACACCGGGGAGCTGTTTTTT.

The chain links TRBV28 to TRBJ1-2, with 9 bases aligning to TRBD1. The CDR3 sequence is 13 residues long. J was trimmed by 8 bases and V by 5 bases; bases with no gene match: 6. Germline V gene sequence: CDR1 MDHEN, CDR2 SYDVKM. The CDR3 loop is CASSGDRDLGYTF. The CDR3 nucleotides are TGTGCCAGCAGTGGGGACAGGGACTTAGGCTACACCTTC.

CDR3: CASSYGGKRGYNEQFF. CDR3 nucleotide sequence: TGTGCCAGCAGTTACGGCGGCAAGCGGGGTTACAATGAGCAGTTCTTC. The rearrangement links TRBV6-6 to TRBJ2-1; 7 bases line up with TRBD2. Germline assignment: CDR1 MNHNY and CDR2 SVGAGI (reference sequence). This CDR3 is 16 amino acids long. The V and J ends lost 2 bases and 4 bases, in that order; junction bases with no gene match: 8.

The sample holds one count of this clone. The CDR3 here is CASSQARRGYEQYF. The CDR3 coding sequence is TGCGCCAGCAGTCAAGCTCGCAGGGGCTACGAGCAGTACTTC. The V call is TRBV23-1, the J call TRBJ2-7; D may be TRBD1 (6 bases). TRBV23-1 is an ORF, with its function uncertain. Deletions cut 2 bases from V and 3 bases from J, with 11 bases between. The CDR3 length is 14 residues.

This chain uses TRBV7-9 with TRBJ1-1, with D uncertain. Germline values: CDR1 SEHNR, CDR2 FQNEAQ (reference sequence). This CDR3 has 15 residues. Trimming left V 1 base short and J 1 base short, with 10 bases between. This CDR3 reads CASSLGSSQNTEAFF. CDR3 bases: TGTGCCAGCAGCTTAGGAAGCAGCCAGAACACTGAAGCTTTCTTT.